The 7 T cell receptor beta chains listed next were all sequenced from one sample in a study of blood T cell repertoires in COVID-19. Some clones are missing from TCRdb's copy, which holds only in-frame ones; the method was immunoSEQ multiplex PCR. The table has 100,000 to 150,000 clones, around 87% seen once. Sequenced sample: peripheral blood. These receptors were taken from a man aged 50 to 59 with acute or convalescent COVID-19.

The rearrangement links TRBV10-1 to TRBJ2-1, with D unclear. Trimming stripped 6 bases from V and 0 bases from J, with 12 bases between. The CDR3 has 15 amino acids. CDR1 is WNHNN, CDR2 SYGVQD, per germline (reference sequence). The CDR3 DNA follows: TGCGCCAGCAGCGACTCGTCGAGCTCCTACAATGAGCAGTTCTTC. Translating it yields CASSDSSSSYNEQFF.

In DNA, the CDR3 is TGTGCCAGCAGCGCCCTTAACTATGGCTACACCTTC. Translating gives CASSALNYGYTF. The J gene is TRBJ1-2, the V gene TRBV9; D gene ambiguous. Germline-derived CDR1 and CDR2 are SGDLS and YYNGEE. Trimming cost V 3 bases and J 1 base, with 4 bases left between them. CDR3 length: 12 residues.

This clone was counted a single time. CDR3 sequence reads: CAIRGYTEAFF. The CDR3 DNA reads as TGTGCCATCAGGGGCTACACTGAAGCTTTCTTT. The gene calls are TRBV10-3 and TRBJ1-1, with D hard to call. CDR1 and CDR2 (germline): ENHRY, SYGVKD. The CDR3 totals 11 residues. Trimming left V 6 bases short and J 3 bases short, with 5 bases between.

The chain is built from TRBV11-2 and TRBJ2-1; 7 bases line up with TRBD2. Germline CDR1 reads SGHAT; CDR2 reads FQNNGV. The CDR3 extends over 14 amino acids. Trimming took 3 bases from V and 6 from J; bases not matched to a gene: 5. The CDR3 nucleotides read TGTGCCAGCAGCTTGAGGGAGGGCGGCAATGAGCAGTTCTTC. This codes for CASSLREGGNEQFF. Together with reference TRBV11-2 and TRBJ2-1, the CDR3 gives the full variable domain: EAGVAQSPRYKIIEKRQSVAFWCNPISGHATLYWYQQILGQGPKLLIQFQNNGVVDDSQLPKDRFSAERLKGVDSTLKIQPAKLEDSAVYLCASSLREGGNEQFFGPGTRLTVL.

This chain links TRBV6-5 with TRBJ2-2, with D perhaps TRBD2 (6 bases). V was pared by 8 bases and J by 7 bases, with 17 bases between. The CDR3 is made up of 14 amino acids. CDR1 and CDR2 (germline): MNHEY, SVGAGI. The CDR3 DNA is TGTGCCAGCCTGGGACGGGAGAGGGTCGGGGAGCTGTTTTTT. This codes for CASLGRERVGELFF.

The genes are TRBV12-3 or TRBV12-4 and TRBJ1-3, with a tentative D call TRBD1 (6 bases). This CDR3 has 13 amino acids. V shed 2 bases and J shed 7 bases, with 9 bases lying between them. CDR3 in DNA: TGTGCCAGCAGTTTAAACAGGGCTAACACCATATATTTT. Amino acid sequence: CASSLNRANTIYF.

This chain connects TRBV2 to TRBJ1-6; TRBD1 agrees at 8 bases. The CDR3 is 14 residues long. The V gene end was trimmed by 8 bases and the J gene end by 7 bases; junction bases not matched to a gene: 7. Germline-derived CDR1 and CDR2 are SNHLY and FYNNEI. CDR3 nucleotide sequence: TGTGCCAGCCACGGACAGGGTGGGAATTCACCCCTCCACTTT. Protein product: CASHGQGGNSPLHF.